The 18 T cell receptor beta chains presented below share a single source sample, sequenced in a study of blood T cell repertoires in COVID-19. Method: immunoSEQ multiplex PCR; TCRdb's copy keeps in-frame clones and lacks some. The sample consists of roughly 120,000 clones, 70% to 90% of them appearing once. Sample: peripheral blood. These receptor sequences come from a woman aged 60-70 years with acute or convalescent COVID-19.

The genes are TRBV28 and TRBJ1-2; D gene ambiguous. The CDR3 length is 16 residues. The germline gives CDR1 MDHEN, CDR2 SYDVKM. The V gene lost 3 bases and the J gene lost 2 bases, with 16 bases spanning the gap. CDR3: CASSFLGGNINYGYTF. Written as DNA, the CDR3 is TGTGCCAGCAGTTTTCTAGGCGGCAACATCAACTATGGCTACACCTTC.

This rearrangement joins TRBV19 to TRBJ1-1; tentatively, D is TRBD1 (6 bases). Trimming removed 8 bases at V and 1 base at J, with 14 bases between. This CDR3 contains 14 residues. Germline V lookup: CDR1 LNHDA, CDR2 SQIVND (reference sequence). The CDR3 DNA reads TGTGCCAGTTCCTCCAGGGGTCCGAACACTGAAGCTTTCTTT. This codes for CASSSRGPNTEAFF.

This rearrangement joins TRBV9 to TRBJ2-2, with 9 bases identical to TRBD2. This CDR3 has 15 residues. Germline CDR1 is SGDLS and CDR2 is YYNGEE. J was trimmed by 3 bases and V by 7 bases; bases with no gene match: 7. The CDR3 DNA reads as TGTGCCAGCTCCCTGGGACTAGCCTACACCGGGGAGCTGTTTTTT. This codes for CASSLGLAYTGELFF. Based on the CDR3 plus reference TRBV9 and TRBJ2-2, the full variable domain is DSGVTQTPKHLITATGQRVTLRCSPRSGDLSVYWYQQSLDQGLQFLIQYYNGEERAKGNILERFSAQQFPDLHSELNLSSLELGDSALYFCASSLGLAYTGELFFGEGSRLTVL.

The V and J genes are TRBV6-5 and TRBJ2-7, with TRBD1 as a possible D gene (7 bases). This CDR3 spans 15 amino acids. Between the trimmed V and J ends, which lost 9 bases and 6 bases, there was a span of 24 bases. Looked up from germline, CDR1 is MNHEY and CDR2 is SVGAGI. CDR3 sequence (DNA): TGTGCCAGTGCCTCAAGGGGGCTAGCGAGGTTCGAGCAGTACTTC. This gives the protein CASASRGLARFEQYF.

The DNA of the CDR3 is TGCGCCAGCAGCTTAGGGGGCGCCGGTCGCAGAGAACTGTTTTTT. It is translated as CASSLGGAGRRELFF. The rearrangement uses TRBV5-1 and TRBJ1-4; TRBD1 matches 7 bases. CDR1 is SGHRS and CDR2 is YFSETQ in the germline V gene. V lost 2 bases to trimming and J lost 12 bases; unmatched junction nucleotides: 13. The CDR3 extends over 15 amino acids. Full variable domain (outside the CDR3, taken from reference TRBV5-1 and TRBJ1-4): KAGVTQTPRYLIKTRGQQVTLSCSPISGHRSVSWYQQTPGQGLQFLFEYFSETQRNKGNFPGRFSGRQFSNSRSEMNVSTLELGDSALYLCASSLGGAGRRELFFGSGTQLSVL.

The rearrangement links TRBV4-1 to TRBJ2-5, with a possible D match to TRBD2 (5 bases). V lost 0 bases to trimming and J lost 5 bases, with 16 bases between them. The CDR3 is made up of 16 amino acids. Germline CDR1 MGHRA, CDR2 YSYEKL. CDR3 sequence reads: CASSQDSSRGRETQYF. The CDR3, as DNA: TGCGCCAGCAGCCAAGACAGTAGCCGGGGTCGGGAGACCCAGTACTTC.

V and J are TRBV2 and TRBJ2-4, with D unclear. The length of the CDR3 is 19 residues. Trimming took off 6 bases at V and 0 bases at J, with 24 bases between the two ends. Per the germline V gene, CDR1 is SNHLY and CDR2 is FYNNEI. The CDR3 sequence is CASSLNPVQAASAKNIQYF. CDR3 DNA sequence: TGTGCCAGCAGCCTAAACCCTGTCCAGGCTGCTTCAGCCAAAAACATTCAGTACTTC.

This clone appeared once. The chain's CDR3 is CASSVTGGSETQYF. The CDR3, as DNA: TGTGCCAGCAGCGTGACAGGGGGCTCGGAGACCCAGTACTTC. The rearrangement links TRBV9 to TRBJ2-5; TRBD1 matches 10 bases. The CDR3 is 14 amino acids. V dropped 2 bases and J dropped 5; count of bases not matched to a gene: 3. Germline V gene sequence: CDR1 SGDLS, CDR2 YYNGEE.

The V gene is TRBV3-1 (or the pseudogene TRBV3-2), the J gene TRBJ2-7; D not resolved. This CDR3 has 12 amino acids. CDR1 is LGHDT, CDR2 YNNKEL, per germline (reference sequence). V lost 1 base to trimming and J lost 5 bases, with 6 bases between them. This chain's CDR3 is CASSQGAHEQYF. The CDR3 region has the DNA TGTGCCAGCAGCCAAGGAGCCCACGAGCAGTACTTC.

In this sample, this clone turned up once. The chain joins TRBV7-6 to TRBJ2-5; 7 bases fit TRBD2. Germline CDR1 SGHVS, CDR2 FNYEAQ. V was pared by 5 bases and J by 5 bases, with 11 bases of the junction left unmatched. This CDR3 spans 15 amino acids. CDR3 nucleotide sequence: TGTGCCAGCAGCCTCCTAGGCGGGGGTCTGGAGACCCAGTACTTC. Translation gives CASSLLGGGLETQYF. The whole variable domain, filled in from reference TRBV7-6 and TRBJ2-5, reads GAGVSQSPRYKVTKRGQDVALRCDPISGHVSLYWYRQALGQGPEFLTYFNYEAQQDKSGLPNDRFSAERPEGSISTLTIQRTEQRDSAMYRCASSLLGGGLETQYFGPGTRLLVL.

CDR3 coding DNA: TGTGCCAGCAGCCCGGGTCTTCAGGGCGAGCAGTTCTTC. Amino acid sequence: CASSPGLQGEQFF. The gene calls are TRBV5-4 and TRBJ2-1; D is possibly TRBD1 (5 bases). Trimming removed 4 bases from V and 10 bases from J, with 15 bases in between. The CDR3 has 13 amino acids. Germline V gene sequence: CDR1 SGHNT, CDR2 YYREEE (reference sequence). The entire variable domain, with the rest obtained from reference TRBV5-4 and TRBJ2-1, is as follows: ETGVTQSPTHLIKTRGQQVTLRCSSQSGHNTVSWYQQALGQGPQFIFQYYREEENGRGNFPPRFSGLQFPNYSSELNVNALELDDSALYLCASSPGLQGEQFFGPGTRLTVL.

V usage is TRBV19 and J usage is TRBJ1-6; 8 bases align to TRBD1. Germline V gene lookup returns CDR1 LNHDA and CDR2 SQIVND (reference sequence). This CDR3 has 15 amino acids. The V and J ends lost 8 bases and 10 bases, in that order; junction bases with no gene match: 13. The chain's CDR3 is CASFDRGAIGSPLHF. As DNA, the CDR3 is TGTGCCAGTTTCGACAGGGGCGCGATAGGGTCACCCCTCCACTTT.

The chain recombines TRBV27 with TRBJ2-4; a weak D match, TRBD1 (5 bases). Germline V gene sequence: CDR1 MNHEY, CDR2 SMNVEV (reference sequence). The V end was cut by 6 bases, the J end by 3 bases, with 15 bases between. This CDR3 comprises 15 residues. The CDR3 region has the DNA TGTGCCAGCAGGAATATTGACAGCCACAAAAACATTCAGTACTTC. Protein product: CASRNIDSHKNIQYF.

This clone was recorded a few times. The chain joins TRBV4-3 to TRBJ2-1; D possibly corresponds to TRBD2 (5 bases). CDR3 length: 16 residues. Looked up from germline, CDR1 is LGHNA and CDR2 is YSLEER. Between the trimmed V and J ends, which lost 4 bases and 5 bases, there was a span of 18 bases. In nucleotides, the CDR3 is TGCGCCAGCAGCCTCCCCGAAGCGGCCGTGAACAATGAGCAGTTCTTC. It codes for CASSLPEAAVNNEQFF.

This sequence joins TRBV5-4 and TRBJ2-2; 8 bases match TRBD1. Germline loops: CDR1 SGHNT, CDR2 YYREEE (reference sequence). V lost 5 bases to trimming and J lost 7 bases; unmatched junction nucleotides: 13. The length of the CDR3 is 16 residues. DNA of the CDR3: TGTGCCAGCAGACCACGACAGGGGCAAATCCTCGGGGAGCTGTTTTTT. Amino acid sequence: CASRPRQGQILGELFF.

The V gene is TRBV3-1 (or the pseudogene TRBV3-2), the J gene TRBJ1-5; D not certain. Between the trimmed V and J ends, which lost 6 bases and 7 bases, there was a span of 13 bases. Germline lookup yields CDR1 LGHDT and CDR2 YNNKEL (reference sequence). The CDR3 has 13 residues. Written as DNA, the CDR3 is TGTGCCAGCAGTGTCGGGGTAGAGCAGCCCCAGCATTTT. It yields the protein CASSVGVEQPQHF.

The chain uses TRBV19 and TRBJ1-1, with TRBD1 matching over 7 bases. This CDR3 has 11 residues. Germline V gene lookup returns CDR1 LNHDA and CDR2 SQIVND (reference sequence). The junction had 5 bases not matched to a gene; V was cut back by 5 bases and J by 11 bases. The CDR3 DNA is TGTGCCAGTAGTTTGACAGGGTTGGCTTTCTTT. Protein sequence: CASSLTGLAFF.

This clone was picked up one time. The chain joins TRBV5-8 to TRBJ2-5; D remains unclear. Trimming removed 4 bases from V and 2 bases from J, with 3 bases in between. The CDR3 is 11 amino acids. Looked up from germline, CDR1 is SGHTS and CDR2 is YDEGEE. The CDR3 nucleotides are TGTGCCAGCAGCCTACAAGAGACCCAGTACTTC. Protein sequence: CASSLQETQYF. The full variable domain, with the rest looked up from reference TRBV5-8 and TRBJ2-5, is EAGVTQSPTHLIKTRGQQATLRCSPISGHTSVYWYQQALGLGLQFLLWYDEGEERNRGNFPPRFSGRQFPNYSSELNVNALELEDSALYLCASSLQETQYFGPGTRLLVL.